The 10 T cell receptor beta chains listed next were all sequenced from one sample in a study of blood T cell repertoires in COVID-19. The data were produced by immunoSEQ multiplex PCR, yet TCRdb's version contains in-frame clones alone and is incomplete. The sample has some 160,000 clones, roughly 91% seen once. Input material: peripheral blood. Receptors originate from a man aged 50-60 years who had recovered from COVID-19.

This chain uses TRBV12-3 or TRBV12-4 with TRBJ2-7; no firm D call. Trimming cost V 5 bases and J 3 bases, with 8 bases left between them. The CDR3 runs 12 residues. Written as DNA, the CDR3 is TGTGCCAGCAGTATCTACAGCTACGAGCAGTACTTC. Its protein is CASSIYSYEQYF.

The count of this clone is one. The chain recombines TRBV6-5 with TRBJ1-2; 8 nucleotides match TRBD1. Trimming removed 6 bases from V and 6 bases from J; junction bases left unmatched: 6. CDR3 size: 13 residues. Germline CDR1 is MNHEY and CDR2 is SVGAGI. The CDR3 DNA reads as TGTGCCAGCAGGCCCGGACAGGGACATGGCTACACCTTC. Its protein is CASRPGQGHGYTF.

The chain couples TRBV5-1 to TRBJ2-7; 12 bases agree with TRBD1. CDR3 size: 14 residues. Looked up from germline, CDR1 is SGHRS and CDR2 is YFSETQ. Trimming removed 2 bases from V and 5 bases from J; junction bases left unmatched: 2. As DNA, the CDR3 is TGCGCCAGCAGCTTCGGGACAGGGGGCAACGAGCAGTACTTC. It specifies CASSFGTGGNEQYF. Together with reference TRBV5-1 and TRBJ2-7, the CDR3 gives the full variable domain: KAGVTQTPRYLIKTRGQQVTLSCSPISGHRSVSWYQQTPGQGLQFLFEYFSETQRNKGNFPGRFSGRQFSNSRSEMNVSTLELGDSALYLCASSFGTGGNEQYFGPGTRLTVT.

The chain has TRBV7-2 and TRBJ2-6; a weak D match, TRBD1 (5 bases). Germline loops: CDR1 SGHTA, CDR2 FQGNSA. V gave up 2 bases and J gave up 2 bases, with 7 bases separating them. The CDR3 length is 15 residues. DNA of the CDR3: TGTGCCAGCAGCTTAAAGGGGACTGGGGCCAACGTCCTGACTTTC. It is translated as CASSLKGTGANVLTF.

The chain links TRBV7-3 to TRBJ2-3, with 9 bases fitting TRBD1. V lost 5 bases to trimming and J lost 1 base; unmatched junction nucleotides: 4. The CDR3 has 15 residues. In germline, CDR1 is SGHTA, CDR2 FQGTGA. CDR3 in DNA: TGTGCCAGCAGCCCACAGGGGGCCGGCACAGATACGCAGTATTTT. Translated: CASSPQGAGTDTQYF.

The V and J genes are TRBV7-2 and TRBJ1-1, with D perhaps matching TRBD1 (6 bases). This CDR3 is 14 amino acids long. The V and J ends lost 4 bases and 1 base respectively, with 10 bases between them. Per the germline V gene, CDR1 is SGHTA and CDR2 is FQGNSA. The CDR3: CASSSGHANTEAFF. The CDR3 region has the DNA TGTGCCAGCAGCTCGGGACATGCGAACACTGAAGCTTTCTTT. The full variable domain, with the rest looked up from reference TRBV7-2 and TRBJ1-1, is GAGVSQSPSNKVTEKGKDVELRCDPISGHTALYWYRQSLGQGLEFLIYFQGNSAPDKSGLPSDRFSAERTGGSVSTLTIQRTQQEDSAVYLCASSSGHANTEAFFGQGTRLTVV.

This clone came up a few times. The rearrangement joins TRBV29-1 to TRBJ2-3, with TRBD2 identical over 9 bases. Per germline, CDR1 SQVTM and CDR2 ANQGSEA. Unmatched junction bases numbered 4, after V lost 0 bases and J lost 12 bases. This CDR3 region has 12 residues. In DNA, the CDR3 is TGCAGCGTTGAAGATTCCGGGACTAGCCAGTATTTT. Translating gives CSVEDSGTSQYF.

This clone came up once. At one end, the junction sequence differs from germline, possibly due to a read error. The chain recombines TRBV27 with TRBJ2-2; tentatively, D is TRBD1 (7 bases). The germline gives CDR1 MNHEY, CDR2 SMNVEV (reference sequence). The CDR3 length is 13 residues. CDR3 sequence: CASSLSSRGELFF. CDR3 in DNA: TGTGCCAGCAGTTTATCGTCCAGGGGGGAACTGTTTTTT.

As concerns this clone: Other DNA sequences in this specimen translate into the identical CDR3. The chain has TRBV6-2 or TRBV6-3 and TRBJ2-1; 7 positions match TRBD1. The V and J ends lost 5 bases and 4 bases, in that order; junction bases with no gene match: 2. The CDR3 is made up of 13 amino acids. The germline V gene encodes CDR1 MNHEY and CDR2 SVGEGT. The CDR3 nucleotides are TGTGCCAGCAGTCGCAGGGGGTACAATGAGCAGTTCTTC. It specifies CASSRRGYNEQFF.

V gene TRBV7-9 combines with J gene TRBJ2-3; 8 nucleotides align to TRBD2. CDR3 length equals 15 residues. CDR1 SEHNR and CDR2 FQNEAQ come from the germline V gene (reference sequence). V lost 4 bases and J lost 1; bases outside the gene matches: 4. The CDR3: CASSSPTSGTDTQYF. DNA of the CDR3: TGTGCCAGCAGCTCCCCGACTAGCGGCACAGATACGCAGTATTTT.